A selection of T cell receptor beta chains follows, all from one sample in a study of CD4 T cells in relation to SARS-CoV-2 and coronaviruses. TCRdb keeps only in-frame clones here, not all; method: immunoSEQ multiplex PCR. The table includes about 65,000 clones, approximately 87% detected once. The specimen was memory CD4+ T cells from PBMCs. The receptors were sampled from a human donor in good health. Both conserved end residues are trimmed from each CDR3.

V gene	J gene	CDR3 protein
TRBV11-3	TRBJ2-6	ASSSGQGPLGGANVLT
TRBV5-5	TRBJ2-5	ASSLIAGETQY
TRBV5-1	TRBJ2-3	ASSLVQGRGTDTQY
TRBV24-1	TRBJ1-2	ATSDRDRDGYT
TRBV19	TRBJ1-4	ASSIGGRDNEKLF
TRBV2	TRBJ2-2	ASRAGSGELF
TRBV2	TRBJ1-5	ASSELQGRNQPQH
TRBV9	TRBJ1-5	ASSSGRGSGQPQH
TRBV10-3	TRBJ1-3	AITWDSSGNTIY
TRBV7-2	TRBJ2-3	ASSFSGGRADTQY
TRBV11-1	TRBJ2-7	ASSPRDRGGSYEQY
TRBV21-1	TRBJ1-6	ASSKVIREQAKGNSPLH
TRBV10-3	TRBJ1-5	AIRDRGNQPQH
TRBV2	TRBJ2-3	ASSLQGGFADTQY
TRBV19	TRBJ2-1	ASSIPGDYNEQF
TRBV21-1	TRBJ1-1	ASSKGECGGAGNTEAF
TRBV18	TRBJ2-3	ASQWERGSTDTQY
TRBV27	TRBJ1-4	ASSQTGQLNEKLF
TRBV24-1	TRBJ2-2	ATSKNSGSEELF
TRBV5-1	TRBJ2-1	ASTISPEYNEQF
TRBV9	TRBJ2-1	ASSVGYSLSYNEQF
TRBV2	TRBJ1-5	ASRGTGNSNQPQH
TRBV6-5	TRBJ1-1	ASSTRQGLNTEAF
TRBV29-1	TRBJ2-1	SVLTGFIDNEQF
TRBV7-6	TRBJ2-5	ASSLAGGIQETQY
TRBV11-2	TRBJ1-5	ASSSSGRGSNQPQH
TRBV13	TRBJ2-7	ASSEVGREGSYEQY
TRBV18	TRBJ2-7	ASSTTQGYEQY
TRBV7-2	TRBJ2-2	ASSLMGTNTGELF
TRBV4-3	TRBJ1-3	ASSKNTGGGQNTIY
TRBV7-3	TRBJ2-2	ASSPQGGTGELF
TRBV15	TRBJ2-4	ATTRWGKNIQY
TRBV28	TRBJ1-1	ASPPQGSYTLNTEAF
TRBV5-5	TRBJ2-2	ASRLGFEGTGELF
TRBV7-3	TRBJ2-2	ASSLQLAVNTGELF
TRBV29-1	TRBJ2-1	SVDKGYNEQF
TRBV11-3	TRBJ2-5	ASTRGTDQETQY
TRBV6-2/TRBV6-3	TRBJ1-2	ASSYVGTANYGYT
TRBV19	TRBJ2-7	ASSMADEQY
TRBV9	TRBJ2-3	ASSVASGTDTQY
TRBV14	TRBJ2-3	ASSITWVGGREADTQY
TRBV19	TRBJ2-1	ASSNRGLSYNEQF
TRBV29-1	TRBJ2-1	SVGIEGEQF
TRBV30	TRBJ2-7	AWSSPQAHRSGTTYEQY
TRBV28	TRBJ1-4	ASNAGTGKLF
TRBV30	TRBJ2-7	AGEGGAYEQY
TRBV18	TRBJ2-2	ASSGLAGAAAGELF